This entry concerns a single T cell receptor (beta chain). Its specificity is unknown. These data are taken from a study of CD8 T cells in ankylosing spondylitis. Study-level results: In ankylosing spondylitis patients, matched synovial fluid reportedly showed significant enrichment of disease-linked clones. Ankylosing spondylitis blood appeared to be characterized by a TCR beta motif of under 10 highly homologous variants.

TCRdb processed the 5' RACE reads anew with MiXCR; each CDR3 protein has one entry. The sample has around 450,000 distinct CDR3 sequences, roughly a quarter seen once. Losses at the gene ends were 2 bases for V and 8 bases for J; bases not matched to a gene: 2. Germline assignment: CDR1 SGHVS and CDR2 FNYEAQ. The CDR3 is 14 residues long. What was sequenced was blood, either unsorted or a sorted T cell fraction (not recorded which). V is TRBV7-6 and J is TRBJ2-1, with TRBD1 identical over 11 bases. The source of this sequence is a male donor with ankylosing spondylitis. The CDR3 region is CASSLPGQGDEQFF. CDR3 in DNA: TGTGCCAGCAGCTTACCGGGACAGGGGGATGAGCAGTTCTTC.